The present entry profiles one T cell receptor (beta chain) with its context. This receptor's antigen is unknown. No clone much larger than this one lies a single base away; base qualities are absent. From cysteine to phenylalanine, the CDR3 is 16 amino acids long. Left in the record is the CDR3 DNA by itself, 48 bases read in frame from the first base. The germline ends are 7 bases apart after V is trimmed by 1 base and J by 0 bases. The germline V gene (reference sequence) provides CDR1 MNHNY and CDR2 SVGAGI. TCRbeta CDR3 regions were amplified from genomic DNA using the immunoSEQ Assay, a bias-controlled multiplex PCR. In the source study's methods: Within the assay, amplification of reference gene primers was used to estimate how many nucleated cells each sample contained. Sequence reads were collapsed and filtered to measure the absolute abundance of every unique TCRbeta CDR3 rearrangement. For each sample, productive Simpson clonality was calculated as the square root of Simpson's diversity index over productive rearrangements. This immuneACCESS table, as held by TCRdb, lists in-frame sequences with V and J called but not all clones. Of the missing ones, under half trace to an unresolved V gene in checked studies; the others have no known cause. V, J and clone size are those of that table, while D and trimming were read from the DNA. The sample contains approximately 210,000 clones, around 88% of them found a single time. About 14% of the sample comes from the top ten.

These data originate in a study of blood T cell repertoires in COVID-19 (dated by TCRdb to about 2020). With respect to the entire study: The collaborator samples originated in the United States, Italy and Spain and spanned the acute and convalescent phases of COVID-19. Nearly every sample came with metadata listing a de-identified subject ID, COVID-19 status, age in years and sex. The prospective study material was composed of cDNA or gDNA derived from T cells, B-cell-depleted T cells, or PBMCs. Where available, HLA class I and class II types were obtained from metadata supplied by the sample provider rather than from assay-based typing. The repertoires were made available in a free public database intended to serve as a resource for research on the immune response to SARS-CoV-2. Samples were obtained from the ongoing ImmuneRACE study (first 160 participants) and from some 1,200 subjects provided by 6 global collaborators. Subjects who had been exposed to COVID-19, were actively infected with it, or had recovered from it provided the deeply sampled blood TCRbeta repertoires that made up the dataset. Beyond this particular receptor, the publication reports: How much clinical and demographic metadata was included differed by source and by participant, and the metadata was provided uncurated.

In the prospective study, participants were about 18 to 100 years old, resided in fewer than 25 geographic areas of the United States, and were enrolled through a virtual design. Cohort assignment in the prospective study relied on participant-reported clinical history from a screening survey and a study questionnaire. Mobile phlebotomists in the prospective study collected whole blood, serum and a nasopharyngeal or oropharyngeal swab from every participant. Prospective study participants could optionally give additional blood draws and questionnaires over an approximately 2-month period. Blood samples from the prospective study were shipped frozen or at room temperature prior to DNA extraction.

The source of this sequence is a woman between 45 and 65 years old with acute COVID-19. This chain joins TRBV6-6 to TRBJ2-6; the D gene is perhaps TRBD2, from 5 matching bases. Material: PBMCs or T cells enriched from blood (not recorded which). The CDR3 amino acid sequence is: CASSYYGISGANVLTF. The sequenced DNA is TGTGCCAGCAGTTACTACGGGATCTCTGGGGCCAACGTCCTGACTTTC.